This T cell receptor beta chain was retrieved from a study of T cell repertoires in cytomegalovirus infection. Study summary: Selection of CMV epitopes for the study included recently identified HLA-C-restricted and well-studied HLA-B-restricted ones. Based on public TCR beta signatures, there were indications of CMV infection and of a matching HLA type.

As to this clonotype: Its antigen is undetermined.

Study findings and constraints: Cumulative frequency (of public TCR beta family members) identified carriers of CMV plus the relevant HLA. What dominated the ex vivo response were HLA-C-restricted CMV-specific TCR beta clonotypes.

From the reads, TCRdb called clonotypes with MiXCR, one entry per CDR3 protein. The data show approximately 730,000 distinct CDR3 sequences, about 28% seen once. Trimming took 3 bases from V and 1 from J, leaving 24 bases between them. This CDR3 has 20 residues. The chain has TRBV12-3 or TRBV12-4 and TRBJ2-2; maybe TRBD1 (5 bases). This TCR was sampled from a human donor in good health (CMV status not recorded). Some clones in this sample may be carry-over from other donors' samples. The sample in question was cultured CD8+ T cells from PBMCs, obtained from culture after CMV antigen stimulation. The CDR3 DNA is TGTGCCAGCAGTTTCTCCCTAGACCAGGGCCCTAGATGGAACACCGGGGAGCTGTTTTTT. Its protein is CASSFSLDQGPRWNTGELFF.